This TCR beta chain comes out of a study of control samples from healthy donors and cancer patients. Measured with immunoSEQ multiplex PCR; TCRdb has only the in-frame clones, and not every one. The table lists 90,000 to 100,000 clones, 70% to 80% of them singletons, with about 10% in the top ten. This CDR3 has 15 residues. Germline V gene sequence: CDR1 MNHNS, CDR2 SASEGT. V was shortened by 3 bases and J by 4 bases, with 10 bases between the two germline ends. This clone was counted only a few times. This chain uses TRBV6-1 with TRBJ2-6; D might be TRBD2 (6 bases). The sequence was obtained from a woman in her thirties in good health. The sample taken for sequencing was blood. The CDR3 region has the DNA TGTGCCAGCAGTGAGGAGGGGATCGGGGCCAACGTCCTGACTTTC. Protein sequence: CASSEEGIGANVLTF.